This record concerns one T cell receptor beta chain sequence. These data originate in a study of blood T cells in healthy people across ages. Primed by a sample-barcoded 5' primer and a J-beta primer mix, a second PCR proceeded for roughly 7 to 12 cycles. One entry per CDR3 protein, called by TCRdb with MiXCR from the 5' RACE reads. The repertoire consists of under 800,000 distinct CDR3 sequences, with 35% to 45% occurring once and the leading ten covering around a fifth. The TCR sequence derives from a woman aged 55-70 years in good health. The sample comprised blood.

The CDR3 nucleotides are TGTGCCAGCAGCTTACAGGGGACAGCTAGCACAGATACGCAGTATTTT. Translated: CASSLQGTASTDTQYF. The rearrangement joins TRBV9 to TRBJ2-3; 7 positions match TRBD1. CDR1 SGDLS and CDR2 YYNGEE come from the germline V gene. V was pared by 4 bases and J by 0 bases, with 8 bases of the junction left unmatched. The CDR3 totals 16 residues.